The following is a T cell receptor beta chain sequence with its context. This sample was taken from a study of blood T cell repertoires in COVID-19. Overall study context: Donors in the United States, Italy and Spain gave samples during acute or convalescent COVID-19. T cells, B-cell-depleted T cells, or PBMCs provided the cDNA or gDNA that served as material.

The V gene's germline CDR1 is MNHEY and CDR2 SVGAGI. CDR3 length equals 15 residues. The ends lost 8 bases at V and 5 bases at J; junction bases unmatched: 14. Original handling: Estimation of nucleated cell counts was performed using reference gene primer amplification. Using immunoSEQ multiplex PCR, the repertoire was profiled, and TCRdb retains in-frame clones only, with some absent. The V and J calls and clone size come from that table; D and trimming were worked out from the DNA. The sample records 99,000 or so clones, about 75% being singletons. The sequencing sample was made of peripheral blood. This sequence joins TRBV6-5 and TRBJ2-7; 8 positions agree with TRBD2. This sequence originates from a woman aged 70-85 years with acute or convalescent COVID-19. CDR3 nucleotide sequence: TGTGCCAGCTCTTTTACGGGGGGGCGGTTCGACGAGCAGTACTTC. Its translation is CASSFTGGRFDEQYF.